These 9 T cell receptor beta chains came from one sample sequenced in a study of shared clonotypes between healthy human individuals. The naive CD8 population came from CD45RO-negative cells selected for CCR7, without terminally differentiated effector memory CD45RA+ cells. Using immunoSEQ multiplex PCR, the repertoire was profiled, and TCRdb retains in-frame clones only, with some absent. The sample holds hundreds of thousands of clones, approximately 90% seen once. The sequencing input was naive CD8+ T cells sorted from blood. The source is a man between 25 and 39 years old in good health.

The rearrangement links TRBV29-1 to TRBJ2-1; the match to TRBD2 covers 10 bases. V lost 8 bases, J lost 10 bases, and 11 bases stayed unmatched. CDR3 length: 13 residues. Germline values: CDR1 SQVTM, CDR2 ANQGSEA. The CDR3 is CSPVAGGSGEQFF. CDR3 coding DNA: TGCAGCCCCGTAGCGGGAGGTTCAGGAGAGCAGTTCTTC.

The chain employs TRBV10-3 and TRBJ2-7, with D unclear. The germline CDR1 and CDR2 sequences are ENHRY and SYGVKD. V gave up 2 bases and J gave up 2 bases, with 7 bases separating them. This CDR3 is built from 13 residues. In nucleotides, the CDR3 is TGTGCCATCAGTGAGGGCAATGCCTACGAGCAGTACTTC. Its protein product is CAISEGNAYEQYF.

V gene TRBV5-5 combines with J gene TRBJ2-1; 11 bases are shared with TRBD1. The V gene's germline CDR1 is SGHKS and CDR2 YYEKEE (reference sequence). V shed 2 bases and J 7 bases; nucleotides not matched to a gene: 5. This CDR3 is 15 amino acids long. The CDR3 region has the DNA TGTGCCAGCAGCTTCTGGACAGGGGGCGCGAATGAGCAGTTCTTC. It encodes CASSFWTGGANEQFF.

The V and J genes are TRBV27 and TRBJ2-4, with no clear D. The CDR3 covers 15 residues. V lost 2 bases and J lost 0, with 8 bases in between. Germline-derived CDR1 and CDR2 are MNHEY and SMNVEV (reference sequence). CDR3 protein: CASSLAVQAKNIQYF. CDR3 DNA sequence: TGTGCCAGCAGTTTAGCAGTCCAAGCCAAAAACATTCAGTACTTC.

The chain is built from TRBV11-3 and TRBJ2-7, with 9 positions matching TRBD1. The CDR3 length is 16 residues. Germline values: CDR1 SGHNT, CDR2 YENEEA. Trimming at V came to 5 bases and at J to 2 bases, leaving 10 bases not matched to a gene. In DNA, the CDR3 is TGTGCCAGCAGCCCTAAACCGGGACAGGGTACCTACGAGCAGTACTTC. This encodes CASSPKPGQGTYEQYF.

Note on this clone: The sample carries other DNA sequences with the same CDR3. This rearrangement joins TRBV19 to TRBJ1-1; D call uncertain. This CDR3 is 12 amino acids long. Germline loops: CDR1 LNHDA, CDR2 SQIVND (reference sequence). V was pared by 3 bases and J by 1 base, with 3 bases between. CDR3 loop: CASSIGNTEAFF. The CDR3 DNA is TGTGCCAGTAGTATCGGGAACACTGAAGCTTTCTTT.

This clone was counted only a few times. The chain carries TRBV10-3 and TRBJ2-2, with a possible D match to TRBD2 (6 bases). Germline V gene sequence: CDR1 ENHRY, CDR2 SYGVKD. V lost 8 bases and J 2 bases, leaving 9 bases between the germline ends. The CDR3 length is 13 residues. The CDR3 sequence is CAIRGINTGELFF. The CDR3 region has the DNA TGTGCCATCCGGGGGATCAACACCGGGGAGCTGTTTTTT.

V is TRBV7-9 and J is TRBJ2-1; 10 nucleotides match TRBD2. The CDR3 has 17 residues. Per germline, CDR1 SEHNR and CDR2 FQNEAQ (reference sequence). Germline trimming cut 6 bases from V and 0 bases from J; bases unmatched to any gene: 8. The CDR3 reads CASSHIAGGSSYNEQFF. In DNA form, the CDR3 reads TGTGCCAGCAGTCATATAGCGGGAGGTAGCTCCTACAATGAGCAGTTCTTC.

The rearrangement uses TRBV7-2 and TRBJ2-5, with D possibly TRBD1 on 6 matching bases. The V and J ends lost 5 bases and 0 bases respectively, with 10 bases between them. Germline lookup yields CDR1 SGHTA and CDR2 FQGNSA. The CDR3 extends over 14 amino acids. CDR3 region: CASSQGQYQETQYF. CDR3 sequence (DNA): TGTGCCAGCAGCCAGGGACAATACCAAGAGACCCAGTACTTC.